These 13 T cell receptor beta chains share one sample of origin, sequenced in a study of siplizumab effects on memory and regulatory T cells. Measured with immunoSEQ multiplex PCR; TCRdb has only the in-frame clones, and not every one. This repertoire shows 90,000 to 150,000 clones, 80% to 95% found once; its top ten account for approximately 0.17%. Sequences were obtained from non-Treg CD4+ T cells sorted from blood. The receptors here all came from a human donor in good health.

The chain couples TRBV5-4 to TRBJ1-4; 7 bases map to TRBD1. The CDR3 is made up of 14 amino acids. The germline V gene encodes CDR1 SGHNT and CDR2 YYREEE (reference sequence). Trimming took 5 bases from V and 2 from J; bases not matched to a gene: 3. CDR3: CASSLTGTNEKLFF. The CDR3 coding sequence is TGTGCCAGCAGTTTGACAGGGACTAATGAAAAACTGTTTTTT.

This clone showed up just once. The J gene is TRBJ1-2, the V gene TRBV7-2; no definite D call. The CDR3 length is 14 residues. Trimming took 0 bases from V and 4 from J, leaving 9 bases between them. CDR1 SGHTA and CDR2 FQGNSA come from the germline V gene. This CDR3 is CASSLARGIYGYTF. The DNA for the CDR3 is TGTGCCAGCAGCTTAGCACGGGGTATCTATGGCTACACCTTC.

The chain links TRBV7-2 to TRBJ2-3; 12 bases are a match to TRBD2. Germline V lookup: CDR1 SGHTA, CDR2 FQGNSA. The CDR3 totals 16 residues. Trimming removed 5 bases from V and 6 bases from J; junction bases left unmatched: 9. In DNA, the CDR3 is TGTGCCAGCAGCACAACTAGCGGGGGGCTTCGGGATACGCAGTATTTT. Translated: CASSTTSGGLRDTQYF.

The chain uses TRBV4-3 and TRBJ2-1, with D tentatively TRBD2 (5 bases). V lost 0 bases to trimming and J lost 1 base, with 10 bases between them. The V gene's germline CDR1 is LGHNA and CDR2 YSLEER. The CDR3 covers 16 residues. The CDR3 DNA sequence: TGCGCCAGCAGCCAAGATGGCCGGGGATCCTACAATGAGCAGTTCTTC. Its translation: CASSQDGRGSYNEQFF.

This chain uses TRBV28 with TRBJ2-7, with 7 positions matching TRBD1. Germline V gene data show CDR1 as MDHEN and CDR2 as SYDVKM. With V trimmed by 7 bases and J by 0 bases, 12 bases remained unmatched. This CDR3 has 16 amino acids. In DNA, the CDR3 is TGTGCCAGCACCAGAGGTCGGTGGGACAGCTCCTACGAGCAGTACTTC. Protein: CASTRGRWDSSYEQYF.

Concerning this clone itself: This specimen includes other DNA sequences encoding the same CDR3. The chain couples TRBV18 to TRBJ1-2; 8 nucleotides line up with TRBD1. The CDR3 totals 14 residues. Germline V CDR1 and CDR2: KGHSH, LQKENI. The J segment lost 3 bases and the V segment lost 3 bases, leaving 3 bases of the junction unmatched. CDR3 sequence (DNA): TGTGCCAGCTCACCTCAACAGGGGGACTATGGCTACACCTTC. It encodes CASSPQQGDYGYTF.

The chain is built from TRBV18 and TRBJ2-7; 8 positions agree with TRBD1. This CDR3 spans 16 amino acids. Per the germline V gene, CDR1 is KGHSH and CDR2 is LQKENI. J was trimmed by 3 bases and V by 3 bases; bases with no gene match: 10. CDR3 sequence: CASSPPRTGNSYEQYF. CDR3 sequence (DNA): TGTGCCAGCTCACCGCCAAGGACAGGGAATAGCTACGAGCAGTACTTC.

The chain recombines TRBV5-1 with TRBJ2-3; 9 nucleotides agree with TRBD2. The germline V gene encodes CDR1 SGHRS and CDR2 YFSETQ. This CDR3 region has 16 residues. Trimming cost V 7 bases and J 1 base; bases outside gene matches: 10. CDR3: CASQPSGGWGTDTQYF. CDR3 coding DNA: TGCGCCAGCCAACCAAGCGGGGGGTGGGGCACAGATACGCAGTATTTT.

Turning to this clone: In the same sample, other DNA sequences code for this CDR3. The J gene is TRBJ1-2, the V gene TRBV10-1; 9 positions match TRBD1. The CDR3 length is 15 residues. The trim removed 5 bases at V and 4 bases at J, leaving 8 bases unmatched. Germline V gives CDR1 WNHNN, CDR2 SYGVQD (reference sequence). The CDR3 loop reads CASSFPGQGGYGYTF. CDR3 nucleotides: TGCGCCAGCAGTTTTCCGGGACAGGGAGGCTATGGCTACACCTTC.

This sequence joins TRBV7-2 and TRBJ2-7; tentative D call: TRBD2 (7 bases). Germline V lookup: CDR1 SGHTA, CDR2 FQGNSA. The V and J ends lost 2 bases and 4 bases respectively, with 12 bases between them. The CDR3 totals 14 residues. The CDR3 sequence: CASSLRGGIYEQYF. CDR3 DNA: TGTGCCAGCAGCTTACGCGGGGGCATTTACGAGCAGTACTTC.

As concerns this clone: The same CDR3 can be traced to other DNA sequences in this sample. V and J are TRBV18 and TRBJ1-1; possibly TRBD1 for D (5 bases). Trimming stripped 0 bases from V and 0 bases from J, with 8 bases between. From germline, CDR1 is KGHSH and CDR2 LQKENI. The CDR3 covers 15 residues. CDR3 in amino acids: CASSPPRGMNTEAFF. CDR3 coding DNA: TGTGCCAGCTCACCACCTCGGGGGATGAACACTGAAGCTTTCTTT.

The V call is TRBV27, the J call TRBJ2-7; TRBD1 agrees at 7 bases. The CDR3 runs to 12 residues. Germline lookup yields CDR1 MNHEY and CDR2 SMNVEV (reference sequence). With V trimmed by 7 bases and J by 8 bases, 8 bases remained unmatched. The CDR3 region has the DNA TGTGCCAGCACCAGTAGAGGGGGCCAGCAGTACTTC. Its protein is CASTSRGGQQYF.

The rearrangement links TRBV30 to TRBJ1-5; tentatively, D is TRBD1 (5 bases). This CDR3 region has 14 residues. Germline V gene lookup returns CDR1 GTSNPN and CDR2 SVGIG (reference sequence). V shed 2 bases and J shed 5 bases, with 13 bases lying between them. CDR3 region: CAWSIQGQHQPQHF. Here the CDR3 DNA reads TGTGCCTGGAGTATTCAGGGCCAGCATCAGCCCCAGCATTTT. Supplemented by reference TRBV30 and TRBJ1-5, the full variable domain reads SQTIHQWPATLVQPVGSPLSLECTVEGTSNPNLYWYRQAAGRGLQLLFYSVGIGQISSEVPQNLSASRPQDRQFILSSKKLLLSDSGFYLCAWSIQGQHQPQHFGDGTRLSIL.